The clone carrying this TCR beta chain was observed at least ten times. As yet, its antigen is unknown. A read error may account for a junction end that differs from germline. Every sample had a minimum of 6 million PBMCs isolated. Samples each had at least 6 micrograms of total RNA extracted. A sample-barcoded 5' primer and a J-beta primer mix were used in a second PCR of roughly 6 to 11 cycles. MiXCR, applied by TCRdb to the 5' RACE reads, yields one record per CDR3 protein. The sample holds 1.5 million to 2 million distinct CDR3 sequences, roughly 30% seen once. The data belong to a study of blood T cells in healthy people across ages. The study's findings and limits: Aged donors had fewer naive CD4+ cells and lower diversity than long-lived donors. A roughly linear fall in TCR beta diversity per million T cells was seen with increasing age.

Germline-derived CDR1 and CDR2 are MGHRA and YSYEKL. The CDR3 spans 14 residues. This TCR derives from a woman between 25 and 40 years old in good health. What was sequenced was blood. The rearrangement uses TRBV4-1 and TRBJ1-5, with D perhaps matching TRBD1 (5 bases). The CDR3 coding sequence is TGTGCCAGCAGTCAGGGACTAAGCAATCAGCCCCAGCATTTT. It translates to CASSQGLSNQPQHF.